The entry below describes one T cell receptor (beta chain). This sample is drawn from a study of T cell responses to AZD1222 COVID-19 vaccine. Repertoires were generated with immunoSEQ multiplex PCR, while TCRdb's copy carries only in-frame clones and drops some. This table holds 250,000 or so clones, just over 90% found once. Germline V gives CDR1 SGDLS, CDR2 YYNGEE. V was pared by 1 base and J by 2 bases, with 5 bases of the junction left unmatched. The CDR3 contains 16 residues. The material sequenced was peripheral blood, taken on day 0 of AZD1222 vaccination. This chain links TRBV9 with TRBJ2-1; 8 bases are a match to TRBD2. This receptor was taken from an adult in good health. This CDR3 reads CASSVFGGAPYNEQFF. As DNA, the CDR3 is TGTGCCAGCAGCGTATTCGGGGGGGCCCCCTACAATGAGCAGTTCTTC.